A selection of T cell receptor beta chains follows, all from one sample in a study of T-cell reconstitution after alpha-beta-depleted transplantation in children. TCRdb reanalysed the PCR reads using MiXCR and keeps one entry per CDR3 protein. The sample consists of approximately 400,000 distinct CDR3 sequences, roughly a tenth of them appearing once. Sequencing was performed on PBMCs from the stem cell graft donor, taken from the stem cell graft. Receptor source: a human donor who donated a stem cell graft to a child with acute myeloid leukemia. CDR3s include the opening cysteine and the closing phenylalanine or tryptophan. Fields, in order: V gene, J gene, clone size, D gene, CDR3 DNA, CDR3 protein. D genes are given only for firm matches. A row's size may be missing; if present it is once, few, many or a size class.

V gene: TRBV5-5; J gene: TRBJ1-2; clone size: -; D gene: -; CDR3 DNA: TGTGCCAGCAGCCCCTCCGACAGGAACGCTAACTATGGCTACACCTTC; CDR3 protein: CASSPSDRNANYGYTF
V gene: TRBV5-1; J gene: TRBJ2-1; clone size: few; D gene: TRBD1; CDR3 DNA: TGCGCCAGCAGCTTGGGGTACAGGGGGAGCTACAATGAGCAGTTCTTC; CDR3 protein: CASSLGYRGSYNEQFF
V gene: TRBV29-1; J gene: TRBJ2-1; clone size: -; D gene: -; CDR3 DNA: TGCAGCGCCCCGGACGACAGCTCCTACAATGAGCAGTTCTTC; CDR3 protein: CSAPDDSSYNEQFF
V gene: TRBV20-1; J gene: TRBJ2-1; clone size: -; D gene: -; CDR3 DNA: TGCAGTGCTATTGCGTTTGCCTACAATGAGCAGTTCTTC; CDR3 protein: CSAIAFAYNEQFF
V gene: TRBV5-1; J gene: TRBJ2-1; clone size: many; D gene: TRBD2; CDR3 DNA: TGCGCCAGCAGCTTGGGTAATAGCGGGCTTAACAATGAGCAGTTCTTC; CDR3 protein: CASSLGNSGLNNEQFF
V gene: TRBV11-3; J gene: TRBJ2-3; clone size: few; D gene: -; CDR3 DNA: TGTGCCAGCAGCTTAGATGTTGGAGATACGCAGTATTTT; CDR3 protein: CASSLDVGDTQYF
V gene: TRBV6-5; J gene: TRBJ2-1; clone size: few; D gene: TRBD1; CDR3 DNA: TGTGCCAGCAGTTACTCAGGGGGCTTCTACAATGAGCAGTTCTTC; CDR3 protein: CASSYSGGFYNEQFF
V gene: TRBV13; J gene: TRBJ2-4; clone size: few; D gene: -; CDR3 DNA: TGTGCCAGCAGCTTGGGGGTGGGGGTTAGCATTCAGTACTTC; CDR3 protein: CASSLGVGVSIQYF
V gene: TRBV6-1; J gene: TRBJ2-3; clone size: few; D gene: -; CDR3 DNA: TGTGCCAGCGTATTATCAGATACGCAGTATTTT; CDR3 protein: CASVLSDTQYF
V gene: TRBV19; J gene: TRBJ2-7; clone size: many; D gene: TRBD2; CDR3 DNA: TGTGCCAGTAGCTATAGCGGGAGGGCCTACGAGCAGTACTTC; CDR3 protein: CASSYSGRAYEQYF
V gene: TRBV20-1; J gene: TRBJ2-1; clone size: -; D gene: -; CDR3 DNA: TGCAGTGCTAGAGATTTGGGGGGTGAGCAGTTCTTC; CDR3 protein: CSARDLGGEQFF
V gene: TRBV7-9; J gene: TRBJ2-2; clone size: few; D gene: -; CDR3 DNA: TGTGCCAGCAGCTCAGACAAGAACACCGGGGAGCTGTTTTTT; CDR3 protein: CASSSDKNTGELFF
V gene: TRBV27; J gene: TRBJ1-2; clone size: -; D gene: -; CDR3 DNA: TGTGCCAGCAGTTTCGTGGGGGGGAGTGGTGGCTACACCTTC; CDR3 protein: CASSFVGGSGGYTF
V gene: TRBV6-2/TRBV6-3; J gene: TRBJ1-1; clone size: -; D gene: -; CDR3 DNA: TGTGCCAGCAGTTATTTCAGGGGATTCGACACTGAAGCTTTCTTT; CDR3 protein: CASSYFRGFDTEAFF
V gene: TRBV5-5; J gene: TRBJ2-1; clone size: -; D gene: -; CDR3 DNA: TGTGCCAGCAGCTTGGACGCAGGGATATACAATGAGCAGTTCTTC; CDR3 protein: CASSLDAGIYNEQFF
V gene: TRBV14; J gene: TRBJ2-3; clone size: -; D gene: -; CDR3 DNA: TGTGCCAGCAGCCAAGATCTGTTCACAGATACGCAGTATTTT; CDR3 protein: CASSQDLFTDTQYF
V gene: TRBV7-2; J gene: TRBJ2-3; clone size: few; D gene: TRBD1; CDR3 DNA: TGTGCCAGCAGTGACAGGGGGACAGATACGCAGTATTTT; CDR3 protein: CASSDRGTDTQYF
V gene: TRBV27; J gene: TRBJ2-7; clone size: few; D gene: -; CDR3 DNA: TGTGCCAGCAGTTCCCAGGGCCGGGCAGGTGTCTCCTACGAGCAGTACTTC; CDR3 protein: CASSSQGRAGVSYEQYF
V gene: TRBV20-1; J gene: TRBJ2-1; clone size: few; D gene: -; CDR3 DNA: TGCAGTGCTAGGGTCTTGGAGGACTTCGTCTACAATGAGCAGTTCTTC; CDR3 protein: CSARVLEDFVYNEQFF
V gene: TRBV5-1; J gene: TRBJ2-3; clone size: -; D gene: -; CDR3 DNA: TGCGCCAGCAGCTTCGCGGGGCCTTCTCTCACAGATACGCAGTATTTT; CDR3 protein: CASSFAGPSLTDTQYF
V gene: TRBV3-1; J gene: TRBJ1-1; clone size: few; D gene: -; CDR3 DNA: TGTGCCAGCAGCCAAACGCCCGTGGGGGCCACTGAAGCTTTCTTT; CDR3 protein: CASSQTPVGATEAFF
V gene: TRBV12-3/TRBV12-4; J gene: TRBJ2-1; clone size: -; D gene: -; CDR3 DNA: TGTGCCAGCACCATAATAGGGGTCGCTGAGCAGTTCTTC; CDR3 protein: CASTIIGVAEQFF
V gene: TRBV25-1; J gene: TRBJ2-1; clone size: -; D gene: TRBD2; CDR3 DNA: TGTGCCAGCAGTGAATATTTTACTAGCGGGATCCCGAAGGATGAGCAGTTCTTC; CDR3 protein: CASSEYFTSGIPKDEQFF
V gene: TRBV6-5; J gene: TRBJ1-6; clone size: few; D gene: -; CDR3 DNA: TGTGCCAGCAGTTATTCGGGTTTTCGTTCACCCCTCCACTTT; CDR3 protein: CASSYSGFRSPLHF
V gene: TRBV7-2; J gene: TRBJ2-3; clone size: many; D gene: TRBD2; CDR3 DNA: TGTGCCAGCAGCGCGCGGACTAGCGGACTGTTTGATACGCAGTATTTT; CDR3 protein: CASSARTSGLFDTQYF
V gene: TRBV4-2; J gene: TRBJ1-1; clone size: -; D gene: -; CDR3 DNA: TGTGCCAGCAGCCAGTACGTTAGGGGCGACACTGAAGCTTTCTTT; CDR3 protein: CASSQYVRGDTEAFF
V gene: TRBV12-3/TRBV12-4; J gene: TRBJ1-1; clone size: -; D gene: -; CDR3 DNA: TGTGCCAGCAGTTCGGACAGAACTTTTGAAGCTTTCTTT; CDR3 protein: CASSSDRTFEAFF
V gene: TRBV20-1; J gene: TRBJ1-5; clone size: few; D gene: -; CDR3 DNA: TGCAGTGCTAGTCCACCCACGGTCGGGGGGTTTCAGCCCCAGCATTTT; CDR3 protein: CSASPPTVGGFQPQHF
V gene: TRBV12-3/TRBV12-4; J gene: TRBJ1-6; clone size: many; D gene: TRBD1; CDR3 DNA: TGTGCCAGCAGCCTCGGGACAGGGGATAATTCACCCCTCCACTTT; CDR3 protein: CASSLGTGDNSPLHF
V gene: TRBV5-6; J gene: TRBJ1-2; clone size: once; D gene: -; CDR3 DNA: TGTGCCAGCAGCCAGGTGAACTATGGCTACACCTTC; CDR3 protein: CASSQVNYGYTF
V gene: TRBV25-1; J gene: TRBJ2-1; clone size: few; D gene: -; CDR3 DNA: TGTGCCAGCAGTGAAAGGGGAGGCCCGAGCTCCTACAATGAGCAGTTCTTC; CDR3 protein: CASSERGGPSSYNEQFF
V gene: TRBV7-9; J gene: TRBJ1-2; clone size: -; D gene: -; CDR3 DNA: TGTGCCAGCAGCCCCGACGGATATGGCTACACCTTC; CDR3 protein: CASSPDGYGYTF
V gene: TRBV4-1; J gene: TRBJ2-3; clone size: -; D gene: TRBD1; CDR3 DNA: TGCGCCAGCAGCCAAGTGGGACAGGGGTCAGATACGCAGTATTTT; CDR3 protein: CASSQVGQGSDTQYF
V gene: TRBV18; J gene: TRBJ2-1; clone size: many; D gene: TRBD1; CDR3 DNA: TGCGCCAGCAGCCCCGACAGGGGCAATGAGCAGTTCTTC; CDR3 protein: CASSPDRGNEQFF
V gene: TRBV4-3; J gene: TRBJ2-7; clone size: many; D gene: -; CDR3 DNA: TGCGCCAGCAGCCAAGGGTTCGGGGGCTCCTACGAGCAGTACTTC; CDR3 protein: CASSQGFGGSYEQYF
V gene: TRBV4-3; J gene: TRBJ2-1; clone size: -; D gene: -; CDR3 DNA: TGCGCCAGCAGCCCCCCGGGGGCGGAAGAGCAGTTCTTC; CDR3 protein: CASSPPGAEEQFF
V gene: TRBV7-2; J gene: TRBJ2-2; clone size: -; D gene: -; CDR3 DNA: TGTGCCAGCAGGAAGGACGACCTTCTCGGGGAGCTGTTTTTT; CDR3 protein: CASRKDDLLGELFF
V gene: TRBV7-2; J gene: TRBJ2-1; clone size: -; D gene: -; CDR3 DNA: TGTGCCAGCAGCCCTGAGGGGGTTGTCGCCTACAATGAGCAGTTCTTC; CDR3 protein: CASSPEGVVAYNEQFF
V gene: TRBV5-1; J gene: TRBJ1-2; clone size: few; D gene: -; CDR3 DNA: TGCGCCAGCAGCTTGGTTCCCCCGGGCAGGGACTATGGCTACACCTTC; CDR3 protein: CASSLVPPGRDYGYTF
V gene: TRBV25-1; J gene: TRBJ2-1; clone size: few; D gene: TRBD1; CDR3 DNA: TGTGCCAGCAGTGAAGGAGACAGGGGGTGGGACAATGAGCAGTTCTTC; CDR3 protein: CASSEGDRGWDNEQFF
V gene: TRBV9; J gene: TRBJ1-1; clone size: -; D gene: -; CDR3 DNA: TGTGCCAGCAGCGTAGAAGCACGGGCGGGCACTGAAGCTTTCTTT; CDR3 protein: CASSVEARAGTEAFF
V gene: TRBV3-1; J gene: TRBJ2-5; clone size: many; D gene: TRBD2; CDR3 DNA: TGTGCCAGCAGCCAGGGACTAGCGGGGGGCCAGACCCAGTACTTC; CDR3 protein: CASSQGLAGGQTQYF
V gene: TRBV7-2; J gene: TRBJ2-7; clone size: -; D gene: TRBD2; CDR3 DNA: TGTGCCAGCAGCTTATGGCGTAGCGGGCCGCCCTACGAGCAGTACTTC; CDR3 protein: CASSLWRSGPPYEQYF
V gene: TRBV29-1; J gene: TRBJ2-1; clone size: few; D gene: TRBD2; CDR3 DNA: TGCAGCGTTGAGTTCCCTAGCGGGAACCCCAATGAGCAGTTCTTC; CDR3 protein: CSVEFPSGNPNEQFF
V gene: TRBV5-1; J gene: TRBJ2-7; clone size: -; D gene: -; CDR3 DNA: TGCGCCAGCAGCTTTACGAAGGGGGAAACCTACGAGCAGTACTTC; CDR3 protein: CASSFTKGETYEQYF